This T cell receptor (beta chain) is drawn from a study of CD8+CD57+ T cells in acquired aplastic anemia. It was patients with CD8+CD57+ cell expansion by flow cytometry who were chosen for sequencing. This clonotype was observed at least ten times. The antigen is unknown. CDR3 and TCR beta VDJ profiling relied on genomic DNA as the template. MiXCR, run by TCRdb on the reads, gives a single entry per CDR3 protein. The repertoire has 200,000 or so distinct CDR3 sequences, more than 45% of them found once; the top ten carry around a tenth. General study results and limits: Overlapping CD8+ CDR3 repertoires of patients and controls contained roughly 27 shared sequences.

The sequence was obtained from a human donor with aplastic anemia. Sequences were obtained from sorted CD4+, CD8+, or CD8+CD57+ T cells (not recorded which) from PBMCs.

This CDR3 reads CSARDPGTSGGTDTQYF. DNA for the CDR3: TGCAGTGCTAGAGATCCAGGGACTAGCGGGGGGACAGATACGCAGTATTTT. The chain links TRBV20-1 to TRBJ2-3; 15 nucleotides line up with TRBD2. CDR1 DFQATT and CDR2 SNEGSKA come from the germline V gene (reference sequence). The CDR3 consists of 17 residues. The trim removed 0 bases at V and 3 bases at J, leaving 4 bases unmatched.